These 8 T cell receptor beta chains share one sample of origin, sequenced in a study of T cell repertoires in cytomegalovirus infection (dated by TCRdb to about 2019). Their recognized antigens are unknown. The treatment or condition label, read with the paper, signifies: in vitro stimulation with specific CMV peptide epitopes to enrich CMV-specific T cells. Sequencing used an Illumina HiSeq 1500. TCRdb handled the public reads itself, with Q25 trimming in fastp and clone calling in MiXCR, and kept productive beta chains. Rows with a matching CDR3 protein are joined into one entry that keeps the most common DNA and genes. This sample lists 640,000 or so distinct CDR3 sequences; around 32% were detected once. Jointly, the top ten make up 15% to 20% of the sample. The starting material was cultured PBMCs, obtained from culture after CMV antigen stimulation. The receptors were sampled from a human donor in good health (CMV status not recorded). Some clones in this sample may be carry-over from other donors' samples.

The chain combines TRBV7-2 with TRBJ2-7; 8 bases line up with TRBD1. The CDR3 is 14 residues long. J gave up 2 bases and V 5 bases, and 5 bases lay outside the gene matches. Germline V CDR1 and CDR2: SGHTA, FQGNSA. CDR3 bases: TGTGCCAGCAGCCCAGGGGGCGGACCCTACGAGCAGTACTTC. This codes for CASSPGGGPYEQYF.

CDR3 DNA: TGTGCCAGTAGGGGCAAACAACTTTCACCCCTCCACTTT. Translating it yields CASRGKQLSPLHF. This chain connects TRBV19 to TRBJ1-6; D is undetermined. V was pared by 6 bases and J by 9 bases, with 12 bases between. The CDR3 covers 13 residues. In germline, CDR1 is LNHDA, CDR2 SQIVND (reference sequence).

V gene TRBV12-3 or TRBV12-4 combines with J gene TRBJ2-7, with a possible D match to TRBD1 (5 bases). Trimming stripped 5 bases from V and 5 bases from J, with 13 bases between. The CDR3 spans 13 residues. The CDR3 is CASSLTQVHEQYF. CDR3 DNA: TGTGCCAGCAGTCTGACACAGGTGCACGAGCAGTACTTC.

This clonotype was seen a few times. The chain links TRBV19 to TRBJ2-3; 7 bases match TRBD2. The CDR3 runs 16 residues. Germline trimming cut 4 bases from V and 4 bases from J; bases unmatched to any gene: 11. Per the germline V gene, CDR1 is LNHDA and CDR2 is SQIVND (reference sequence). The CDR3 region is CASSRTGTTTPDTQYF. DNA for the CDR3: TGTGCCAGTAGTAGAACCGGGACTACCACACCAGATACGCAGTATTTT. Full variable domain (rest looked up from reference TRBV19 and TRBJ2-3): DGGITQSPKYLFRKEGQNVTLSCEQNLNHDAMYWYRQDPGQGLRLIYYSQIVNDFQKGDIAEGYSVSREKKESFPLTVTSAQKNPTAFYLCASSRTGTTTPDTQYFGPGTRLTVL.

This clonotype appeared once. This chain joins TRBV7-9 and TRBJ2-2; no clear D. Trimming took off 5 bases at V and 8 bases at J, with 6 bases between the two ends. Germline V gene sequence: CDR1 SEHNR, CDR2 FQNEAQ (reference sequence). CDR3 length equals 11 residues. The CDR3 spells CASSPEGELFF. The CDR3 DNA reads TGTGCCAGCAGCCCCGAGGGGGAGCTGTTTTTT.

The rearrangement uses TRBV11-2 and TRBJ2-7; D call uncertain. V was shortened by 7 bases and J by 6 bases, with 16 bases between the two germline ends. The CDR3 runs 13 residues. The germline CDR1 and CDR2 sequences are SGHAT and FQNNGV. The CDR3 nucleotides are TGTGCCAGCACCACGAACCCCCCGCGCGAGCAGTACTTC. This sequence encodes CASTTNPPREQYF.

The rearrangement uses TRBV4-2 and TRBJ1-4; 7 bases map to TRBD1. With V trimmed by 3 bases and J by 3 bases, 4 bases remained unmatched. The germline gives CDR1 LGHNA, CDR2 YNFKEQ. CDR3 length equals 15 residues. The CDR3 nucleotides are TGTGCCAGCAGCCAGGGGACAGCCGCTAATGAAAAACTGTTTTTT. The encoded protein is CASSQGTAANEKLFF.

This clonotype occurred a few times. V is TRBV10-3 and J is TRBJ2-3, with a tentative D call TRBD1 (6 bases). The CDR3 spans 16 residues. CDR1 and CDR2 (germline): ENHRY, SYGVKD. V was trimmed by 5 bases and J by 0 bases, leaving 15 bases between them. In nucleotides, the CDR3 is TGTGCCATCAGTTTCCTACTGACAGGAAGCACAGATACGCAGTATTTT. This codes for CAISFLLTGSTDTQYF.